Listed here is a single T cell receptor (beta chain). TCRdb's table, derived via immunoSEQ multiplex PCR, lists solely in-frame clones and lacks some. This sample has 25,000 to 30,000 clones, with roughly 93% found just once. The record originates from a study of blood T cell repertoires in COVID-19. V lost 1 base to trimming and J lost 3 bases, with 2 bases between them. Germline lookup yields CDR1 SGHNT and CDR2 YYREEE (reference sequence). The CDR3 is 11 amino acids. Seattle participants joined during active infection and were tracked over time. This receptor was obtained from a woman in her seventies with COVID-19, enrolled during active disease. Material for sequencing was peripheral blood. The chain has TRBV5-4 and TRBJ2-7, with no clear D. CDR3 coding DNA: TGTGCCAGCAGCTTGTACTACGAGCAGTACTTC. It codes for CASSLYYEQYF.